This TCR beta chain was identified in a study of T cell changes during pregnancy in multiple sclerosis. The table came from immunoSEQ multiplex PCR; TCRdb's copy has only in-frame clones and leaves some out. The sample shows about 68,000 clones, 90% of them seen only once. V lost 6 bases and J 5 bases, leaving 16 bases between the germline ends. Germline CDR1 is SQVTM and CDR2 is ANQGSEA. This CDR3 has 13 residues. This TCR was recovered from a female donor with multiple sclerosis, enrolled in a pregnancy study. The chain combines TRBV29-1 with TRBJ2-5; TRBD1 might be the D (6 bases). Specimen: peripheral blood, collected in the third trimester of pregnancy. CDR3 nucleotides: TGCAGCGTGAAATGGGGGCCGGGGGAGACCCAGTACTTC. Encoded protein: CSVKWGPGETQYF.